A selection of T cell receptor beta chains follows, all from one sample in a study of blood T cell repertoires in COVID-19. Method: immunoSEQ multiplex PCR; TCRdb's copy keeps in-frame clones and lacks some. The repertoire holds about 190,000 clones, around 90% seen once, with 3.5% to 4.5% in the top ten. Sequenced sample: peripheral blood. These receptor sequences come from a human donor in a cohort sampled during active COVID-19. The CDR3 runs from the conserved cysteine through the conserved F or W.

CDR3 protein: CASSLTMTSGSIDEQFF; J gene: TRBJ2-1; V gene: TRBV5-1
CDR3 protein: CASSPQAKGAPHEQYF; J gene: TRBJ2-7; V gene: TRBV19
CDR3 protein: CASSVPDRGGDGYTF; J gene: TRBJ1-2; V gene: TRBV9
CDR3 protein: CASSEGTNRQYF; J gene: TRBJ2-3; V gene: TRBV7-6
CDR3 protein: CASSSAPGRRTGDGYTF; J gene: TRBJ1-2; V gene: TRBV7-6
CDR3 protein: CASSPGTGSQVYEQYF; J gene: TRBJ2-7; V gene: TRBV5-1
CDR3 protein: CASSWGQGAYGYTF; J gene: TRBJ1-2; V gene: TRBV5-6
CDR3 protein: CAWNPGPSFLGEKLFF; J gene: TRBJ1-4; V gene: TRBV30
CDR3 protein: CASSHRDFTDTQYF; J gene: TRBJ2-3; V gene: TRBV5-4
CDR3 protein: CASRELMTSGVPGSIQYF; J gene: TRBJ2-4; V gene: TRBV6-1
CDR3 protein: CASSLSTGAGNTIYF; J gene: TRBJ1-3; V gene: TRBV27
CDR3 protein: CASSEAGGSNQPQHF; J gene: TRBJ1-5; V gene: TRBV2
CDR3 protein: CASSGLAGGYTDTQYF; J gene: TRBJ2-3; V gene: TRBV27
CDR3 protein: CSAATGSGYGYTF; J gene: TRBJ1-2; V gene: TRBV29-1
CDR3 protein: CASSRGQGLSPSNYGYTF; J gene: TRBJ1-2; V gene: TRBV7-9
CDR3 protein: CASIPGLGSTDTQYF; J gene: TRBJ2-3; V gene: TRBV27
CDR3 protein: CASSEVPTGDYEQYF; J gene: TRBJ2-7; V gene: TRBV6-1
CDR3 protein: CASSLSTGGYEQYF; J gene: TRBJ2-7; V gene: TRBV27
CDR3 protein: CASSLFAGELAWDEQYF; J gene: TRBJ2-7; V gene: TRBV11-2
CDR3 protein: CASSLAGSVEAGNTIYF; J gene: TRBJ1-3; V gene: TRBV7-2
CDR3 protein: CASSRDYYEQYF; J gene: TRBJ2-7; V gene: TRBV5-4
CDR3 protein: CASSPDRGNSPLHF; J gene: TRBJ1-6; V gene: TRBV18
CDR3 protein: CASSPTLMSGSTDTQYF; J gene: TRBJ2-3; V gene: TRBV5-1
CDR3 protein: CASSPKTSGRSNEQFF; J gene: TRBJ2-1; V gene: TRBV18
CDR3 protein: CASSTRPASLGTDTQYF; J gene: TRBJ2-3; V gene: TRBV7-9
CDR3 protein: CASSPQGGGSPLHF; J gene: TRBJ1-6; V gene: TRBV7-6
CDR3 protein: CSVVALRGAANYGYTF; J gene: TRBJ1-2; V gene: TRBV29-1
CDR3 protein: CASSSVTLRDRVRNEQFF; J gene: TRBJ2-1; V gene: TRBV27
CDR3 protein: CASSLFSGMNTEAFF; J gene: TRBJ1-1; V gene: TRBV19
CDR3 protein: CASSLRTGDQPQHF; J gene: TRBJ1-5; V gene: TRBV28
CDR3 protein: CASSLAGQGFDYTF; J gene: TRBJ1-2; V gene: TRBV5-6
CDR3 protein: CAWSPRSPNGKLFF; J gene: TRBJ1-4; V gene: TRBV30
CDR3 protein: CSVGLAGAGGTDTQYF; J gene: TRBJ2-3; V gene: TRBV29-1
CDR3 protein: CASSLGQNQNYNEQFF; J gene: TRBJ2-1; V gene: TRBV5-4
CDR3 protein: CASSLVGGYNQPQHF; J gene: TRBJ1-5; V gene: TRBV7-8
CDR3 protein: CASSRVGKLFF; J gene: TRBJ1-4; V gene: TRBV6-5
CDR3 protein: CASSSDRGGTGELFF; J gene: TRBJ2-2; V gene: TRBV5-1
CDR3 protein: CASSSDSSSYEQYF; J gene: TRBJ2-7; V gene: TRBV5-1
CDR3 protein: CATSTVNQPQHF; J gene: TRBJ1-5; V gene: TRBV10-3
CDR3 protein: CASSEQALNTGELFF; J gene: TRBJ2-2; V gene: TRBV6-1
CDR3 protein: CASSPPGLAFSEQFF; J gene: TRBJ2-1; V gene: TRBV7-6
CDR3 protein: CASSLVSGGNEKLFF; J gene: TRBJ1-4; V gene: TRBV28
CDR3 protein: CASSQDSPSGSTDTQYF; J gene: TRBJ2-3; V gene: TRBV4-3
CDR3 protein: CASSIDSTGPYGYTF; J gene: TRBJ1-2; V gene: TRBV19
CDR3 protein: CASSIGQDSNQPQHF; J gene: TRBJ1-5; V gene: TRBV19
CDR3 protein: CASSLGMSGGDQPQHF; J gene: TRBJ1-5; V gene: TRBV5-5
CDR3 protein: CASSAMPGTGGFHYGYTF; J gene: TRBJ1-2; V gene: TRBV9
CDR3 protein: CASNMGQGARNSPLHF; J gene: TRBJ1-6; V gene: TRBV19